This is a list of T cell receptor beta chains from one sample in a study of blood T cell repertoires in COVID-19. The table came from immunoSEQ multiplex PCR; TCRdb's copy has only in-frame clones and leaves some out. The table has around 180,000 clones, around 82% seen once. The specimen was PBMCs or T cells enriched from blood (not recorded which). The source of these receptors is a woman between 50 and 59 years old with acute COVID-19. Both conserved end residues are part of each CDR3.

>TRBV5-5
CASSLGLGTANSPLHF
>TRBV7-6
CASSSLAEGSGQPQHF
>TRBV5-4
CASSRPGQHEKLFF
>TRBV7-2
CASSFPGSRANEQFF
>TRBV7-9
CASSLGQGRYNEQFF
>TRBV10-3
CATLFSGSGELFF
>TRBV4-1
CASSQADGQPIYGYTF
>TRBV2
CASSTPSRLGLRAFF
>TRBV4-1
CASSQDSDRVVRGTEAFF
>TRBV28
CASSLKRGLSYNSPLHF
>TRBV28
CASSPIGTGLRGQAFF
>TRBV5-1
CASSLTPFGNQPQHF
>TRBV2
CASRLAGGPWDTQYF
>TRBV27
CASSFGGEQFF
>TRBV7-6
CASSLAPRGTSTDTQYF
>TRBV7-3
CASSWTANTEAFF
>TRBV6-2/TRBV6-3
CASSLGLAEETQYF
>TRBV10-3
CAISDPGRTDQPQHF
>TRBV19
CASSPPLSGGSGTRETQYF
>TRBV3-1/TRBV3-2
CASSQGVGGYTF
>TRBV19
CASSSGGSTDTQYF
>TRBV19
CASSEPSGGQGDTQYF
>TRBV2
CASIRTFDFNYGYTF
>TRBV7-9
CASSTPDGRDTEAFF
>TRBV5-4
CASSLESGFNTGELFF
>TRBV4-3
CASSQDWDKEEGYTF
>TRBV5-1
CASSLSPRGTGNTIYF
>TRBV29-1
CSADVLAGETQYF
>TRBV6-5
CASSYSGGSYGYTF
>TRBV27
CASRDPGPHEKLFF
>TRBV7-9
CASSRSGQGYNSPLHF
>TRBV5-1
CASSPAQTGEKLFF
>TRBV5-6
CASSFGTGNFHNEQFF
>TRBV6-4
CASSDSGLDVDTQYF
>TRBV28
CATQGYNSPLHF
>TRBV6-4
CASSESNLNTEAFF